The clone carrying this TCR beta chain has only a few counts. This sample was included in a study of T cells in Graves' hyperthyroidism and ophthalmopathy. Overall study context: Peripheral blood samples were taken at initial diagnosis, prior to any treatment.

Amplified TCR beta CDR3 regions derived from RNA transcripts. An initial round of RT-PCR targeting the TCR CDR3 relied on the HTBI primer set. TCRdb independently ran MiXCR on the multiplex PCR reads; one entry per CDR3 protein. The sample gives approximately 560,000 distinct CDR3 sequences, around 14% of which show up once; around 7.5% is in the top ten. CDR1 and CDR2 (germline): MNHEY, SVGAGI. V shed 2 bases and J shed 0 bases, with 11 bases lying between them. The CDR3 is 16 residues long. Graves' hyperthyroidism is called stable when ophthalmopathy does not progress within 18 months. This TCR was recovered from a woman aged 25 to 39 with Graves' hyperthyroidism. Sequenced input: blood. V is TRBV6-5 and J is TRBJ2-1; either TRBD1 or TRBD2 may fit D (5 bases each). In nucleotides, the CDR3 is TGTGCCAGCAGTTACCTTGTGGGGGTCTCCTACAATGAGCAGTTCTTC. Translation: CASSYLVGVSYNEQFF.